The text below deals with one TCR beta chain. In the source study's methods: Amplification from reference gene primers served as the basis for estimated nucleated cell counts. This table comes from immunoSEQ multiplex PCR, and its TCRdb copy is limited to in-frame clones, with some not included. The V and J calls and clone size are taken from that table; D and trimming were inferred from the DNA. The table has around 240,000 clones, about 90% seen once. The sample belongs to a study of blood T cell repertoires in COVID-19. Study background: The analysed material was cDNA or gDNA that came from T cells, B-cell-depleted T cells, or PBMCs.

The study assigned cohorts using participant-reported clinical history. The clonotype was recovered from a human donor in a cohort exposed to, infected with or recovered from COVID-19 (not recorded which). The donor label of this sample is uncertain. Sequencing input: PBMCs or T cells enriched from blood (not recorded which).

The CDR3 sequence: CASSEYRDYSPLHF. CDR3 DNA: TGTGCCAGCAGTGAATACAGGGACTATTCACCCCTCCACTTT. The V and J genes are TRBV25-1 and TRBJ1-6; tentatively, D is TRBD1 (5 bases). V shed 0 bases and J shed 8 bases, with 8 bases lying between them. Germline CDR1 is MGHDK and CDR2 is SYGVNS. CDR3 length: 14 amino acids.